These T cell receptor beta chains were read from a single sample in a study of cytomegalovirus exposure and HLA in healthy donors. The table came from immunoSEQ multiplex PCR; TCRdb's copy has only in-frame clones and leaves some out. The table records 100,000 to 150,000 clones, approximately 78% of them present only once. Sequencing was carried out using PBMCs. These receptors originate from a human donor in good health. Each CDR3 is given with its conserved first and last residue. D genes are given only for firm matches. The size field is filled for only some rows; it gives once, few, many or a size class.

d_call: TRBD2
clone_size: NA
v_call: TRBV6-6
j_call: TRBJ2-4
cdr3_aa: CASSRTTSAENIQYF
cdr3_nt: TGTGCCAGCAGCAGAACAACTAGCGCTGAAAACATTCAGTACTTC

d_call: TRBD1
clone_size: NA
v_call: TRBV28
j_call: TRBJ1-5
cdr3_aa: CASSAGQGYSNQPQHF
cdr3_nt: TGTGCCAGCAGTGCGGGACAGGGGTATAGCAATCAGCCCCAGCATTTT

d_call: NA
clone_size: few
v_call: TRBV6-6
j_call: TRBJ2-7
cdr3_aa: CASSYPRAGVSYEQYF
cdr3_nt: TGTGCCAGCAGTTACCCTCGGGCCGGGGTCTCCTACGAGCAGTACTTC

d_call: TRBD1
clone_size: NA
v_call: TRBV5-1
j_call: TRBJ2-7
cdr3_aa: CASSLKAGGGNEQYF
cdr3_nt: TGCGCCAGCAGCTTGAAGGCAGGGGGCGGGAACGAGCAGTACTTC

d_call: NA
clone_size: NA
v_call: TRBV14
j_call: TRBJ1-1
cdr3_aa: CASSQEELTNTEAFF
cdr3_nt: TGTGCCAGCAGCCAAGAAGAACTCACGAACACTGAAGCTTTCTTT

d_call: NA
clone_size: NA
v_call: TRBV7-9
j_call: TRBJ1-3
cdr3_aa: CASSPGPGNTIYF
cdr3_nt: TGTGCCAGCAGCCCCGGGCCGGGGAACACCATATATTTT

d_call: TRBD1
clone_size: NA
v_call: TRBV6-1
j_call: TRBJ1-2
cdr3_aa: CASSERVQGIRGYTF
cdr3_nt: TGTGCCAGCAGTGAACGAGTACAGGGGATACGTGGCTACACCTTC

d_call: NA
clone_size: few
v_call: TRBV30
j_call: TRBJ2-4
cdr3_aa: CAWSGTTRGKNIQYF
cdr3_nt: TGTGCCTGGAGTGGAACAACTCGGGGCAAAAACATTCAGTACTTC

d_call: NA
clone_size: NA
v_call: TRBV19
j_call: TRBJ2-5
cdr3_aa: CASSIGLGAETQYF
cdr3_nt: TGTGCCAGTAGTATAGGTTTAGGGGCGGAGACCCAGTACTTC

d_call: NA
clone_size: NA
v_call: TRBV5-6
j_call: TRBJ1-1
cdr3_aa: CASSLGRLPNTEAFF
cdr3_nt: TGTGCCAGCAGCTTGGGCAGGTTGCCGAACACTGAAGCTTTCTTT

d_call: NA
clone_size: NA
v_call: TRBV28
j_call: TRBJ1-1
cdr3_aa: CASTASLQTYEAFF
cdr3_nt: TGTGCCAGCACTGCGTCGCTACAGACCTATGAAGCTTTCTTT

d_call: TRBD1
clone_size: NA
v_call: TRBV10-3
j_call: TRBJ2-4
cdr3_aa: CAISAHGTGGAKNIQYF
cdr3_nt: TGTGCCATCAGTGCGCACGGGACAGGGGGAGCCAAAAACATTCAGTACTTC

d_call: NA
clone_size: NA
v_call: TRBV6-5
j_call: TRBJ1-3
cdr3_aa: CASKNLISGNTIYF
cdr3_nt: TGTGCCAGCAAAAACCTAATCTCTGGAAACACCATATATTTT

d_call: NA
clone_size: NA
v_call: TRBV9
j_call: TRBJ1-3
cdr3_aa: CASSVDRNSGNTIYF
cdr3_nt: TGTGCCAGCAGCGTTGACAGGAACTCTGGAAACACCATATATTTT

d_call: TRBD1
clone_size: NA
v_call: TRBV6-1
j_call: TRBJ1-5
cdr3_aa: CASSWTGGYNQPQHF
cdr3_nt: TGTGCCAGCAGCTGGACAGGGGGCTATAATCAGCCCCAGCATTTT

d_call: NA
clone_size: few
v_call: TRBV30
j_call: TRBJ2-1
cdr3_aa: CAWSVRRDNEQFF
cdr3_nt: TGTGCCTGGAGTGTACGCAGGGACAATGAGCAGTTCTTC

d_call: TRBD2
clone_size: NA
v_call: TRBV15
j_call: TRBJ2-7
cdr3_aa: CATSMATGGRIYEQYF
cdr3_nt: TGTGCCACCAGCATGGCGACGGGAGGGAGGATCTACGAGCAGTACTTC

d_call: NA
clone_size: NA
v_call: TRBV27
j_call: TRBJ2-1
cdr3_aa: CASSFAVNNEQFF
cdr3_nt: TGTGCCAGCAGTTTTGCGGTCAACAATGAGCAGTTCTTC

d_call: TRBD1
clone_size: few
v_call: TRBV6-6
j_call: TRBJ2-5
cdr3_aa: CASSYPGTGLPWQYF
cdr3_nt: TGTGCCAGCAGTTACCCCGGGACAGGCCTACCGTGGCAGTACTTC

d_call: TRBD2
clone_size: NA
v_call: TRBV5-1
j_call: TRBJ2-3
cdr3_aa: CASSRGDSGLAGDTQYF
cdr3_nt: TGCGCCAGCAGCCGGGGGGATAGCGGATTGGCGGGAGATACGCAGTATTTT

d_call: NA
clone_size: NA
v_call: TRBV6-5
j_call: TRBJ1-5
cdr3_aa: CASSYSGEGGQPQHF
cdr3_nt: TGTGCCAGCAGTTACTCTGGGGAGGGGGGGCAGCCCCAGCATTTT

d_call: TRBD1
clone_size: NA
v_call: TRBV28
j_call: TRBJ1-2
cdr3_aa: CASSITGENGYTF
cdr3_nt: TGTGCCAGCAGTATCACAGGGGAAAATGGCTACACCTTC